Detailed here is one TCR beta chain. What antigen it recognizes has not been identified. Base qualities are missing; no much larger clone stands one base away. Inclusive of the bounding cysteine and phenylalanine, the CDR3 is 15 residues long. Just the 45-base CDR3 DNA is kept, in frame starting at base 1. The germline V gene encodes CDR1 LNHNV and CDR2 YYDKDF (reference sequence). V is trimmed back by 3 bases and J by 2 bases, and the junction contains 6 bases that no gene match accounts for. This record comes from a study of shared clonotypes between healthy human individuals (dated by TCRdb to the early 2020s). With regard to the full study: The cohort included three men and two women between 18 and 49 years of age. To increase sequencing depth and limit assay-specific biases, TCR repertoire library preparation and sequencing were carried out by different laboratories using diverse techniques. Leukapheresis yielded between about 0.85 and 10 billion PBMCs per donor. To estimate repertoire size and how much clonotype sharing occurs between individuals, the study deeply sequenced the blood TCR repertoires of about 5 healthy adults. For each donor, CD4 naive and CD4 memory were each run on three plates, CD8 naive on two plates, and CD8 memory on one plate. The paper as a whole reports these results and caveats: Larger estimated clonotype richness was generally found for naive subsets than for memory subsets. Clonotypes shared by all four sorted-subset donors showed higher generation probabilities than non-shared clonotypes. About 5% of naive CD4, 3.5% of naive CD8, roughly 2.4% of memory CD4, and approximately 0.39% of memory CD8 clonotypes were shared across a handful of donors. The small number of donors limited the genetic and exposure-history diversity represented. Pairwise subsampling led to the expectation that sequencing depth would affect the degree of clonotype sharing among donors. Sampling was limited to blood, and TCR repertoires in tissue likely differ from TCR repertoires in blood. Even with the large sequencing depth, rarefaction of the sorted-subset datasets indicated that sequencing was incomplete.

Using the deep immunoSEQ assay, multiplex PCR amplified TCR CDR3 regions from genomic DNA. Extracted genomic DNA from each cell subset was distributed evenly across all wells of several immunoSEQ 96-well plates, and each plate was treated as a replicate. For sorted subsets, each replicate PCR was loaded with 200 ng genomic DNA, equivalent to 30,000 or so T cell genomes. Purified libraries were quantified with a Qubit 3.0 fluorometer, sized on a Bioanalyzer 2100, and re-quantified with the KAPA Library Quantification kit. Every immunoSEQ 96-well plate was sequenced on a dedicated single-read 150-cycle Illumina NextSeq 550 flow cell. The authors' analysis ran thus. Because the immunoSEQ output held only junctional sequences and lacked quality scores, the filtering could not match the filtering applied to full-length reads. To assign V/J genes and CDR3, sequences were annotated using PyIR, a Python wrapper for IgBLAST v1.9, with IMGT germline references. Reads were removed for weak V/J assignments (E-value above 1e-6), missing CDR3, stop codons, out-of-frame junctions, or ambiguous translated residues. A V3J clonotype was defined by an identical inferred V gene, J gene, and CDR3 amino acid sequence. To compute the percentage overlap between repertoires, the number of shared unique clonotypes was divided by the size of the smaller repertoire. Richness of each repertoire was evaluated using RTK rarefaction, the Chao1 estimator, and Recon v2.1 estimates of unobserved clonotypes. Generation probabilities were computed with OLGA for all TCRbeta clonotypes obtained by the gDNA method from four donors. TCRdb's version of the immuneACCESS table is confined to in-frame rearrangements and falls short of the full clone set. An unresolved V gene accounts for under half of the shortfall where checked; the remainder is of unknown origin. That table supplies the V and J calls and clone size; D and trimming were determined from the DNA. This sample comprises some 740,000 clones, over 90% of them detected only once. 24% of the sample rests with the top ten.

CD8 naive samples consisted of CD45RO-negative cells that were positively selected for CCR7, yielding a CD45RA+CCR7+ population without TemRA cells. The donors were healthy, HIV-negative adults with no recently reported acute infections or vaccinations. Only Caucasian adults living in Nashville, Tennessee, USA were represented among the donors. Blood was collected by leukapheresis, and PBMCs were isolated by Ficoll-Histopaque density gradient centrifugation and then cryopreserved in liquid nitrogen vapor phase. Purity and quantity of every magnetically sorted T cell population were checked by analytical flow cytometry. Genomic DNA was isolated from every sorted fraction and measured by UV absorbance on a Nanodrop 2000c.

Sample: naive CD8+ T cells sorted from blood. Read against the paper, the sample's cell subset or site label means: CD45RA+CCR7+. The TCR was taken from a man younger than 40 in good health. The chain is encoded by TRBV15 joined to TRBJ1-2, and 7 bases in between align with TRBD1. The nucleotide sequence is given as TGTGCCACCAGCAGGACCCCGGACAGGAACTATGGCTACACCTTC. It is translated as CATSRTPDRNYGYTF. Extended through the reference TRBV15 and TRBJ1-2 proteins, this CDR3 yields the full variable domain: DAMVIQNPRYQVTQFGKPVTLSCSQTLNHNVMYWYQQKSSQAPKLLFHYYDKDFNNEADTPDNFQSRRPNTSFCFLDIRSPGLGDTAMYLCATSRTPDRNYGYTFGSGTRLTVV.